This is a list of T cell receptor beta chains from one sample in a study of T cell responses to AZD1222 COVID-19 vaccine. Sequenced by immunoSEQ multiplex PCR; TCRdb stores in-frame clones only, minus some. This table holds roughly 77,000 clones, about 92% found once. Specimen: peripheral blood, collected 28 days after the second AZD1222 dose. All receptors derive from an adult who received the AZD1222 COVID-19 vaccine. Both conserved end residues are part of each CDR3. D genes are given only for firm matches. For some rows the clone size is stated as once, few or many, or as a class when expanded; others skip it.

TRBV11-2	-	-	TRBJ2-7	CASTTMARSYEQYF	TGTGCCAGCACCACAATGGCTAGATCTTACGAGCAGTACTTC
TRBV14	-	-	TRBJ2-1	CASSPFPYNEQFF	TGTGCCAGCAGCCCCTTCCCGTACAATGAGCAGTTCTTC
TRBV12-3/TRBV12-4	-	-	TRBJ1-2	CASSLSSDYGYTF	TGTGCCAGCAGTTTATCCAGTGACTATGGCTACACCTTC
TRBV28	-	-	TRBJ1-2	CASSLNTRYGYTF	TGTGCCAGCAGTTTAAACACCCGTTATGGCTACACCTTC
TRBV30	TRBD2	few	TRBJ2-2	CAWSPLAIVSNTGELFF	TGTGCCTGGAGCCCACTAGCGATTGTTTCGAACACCGGGGAGCTGTTTTTT
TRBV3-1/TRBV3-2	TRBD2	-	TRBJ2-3	CASSWGLARHTDTQYF	TGTGCCAGCAGTTGGGGACTAGCGAGACACACAGATACGCAGTATTTT
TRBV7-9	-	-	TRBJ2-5	CASSFVVGETQYF	TGTGCCAGCAGCTTCGTGGTTGGGGAGACCCAGTACTTC
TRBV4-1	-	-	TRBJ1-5	CASSQRPLGEYQPQHF	TGCGCCAGCAGCCAGCGTCCCCTCGGAGAGTATCAGCCCCAGCATTTT
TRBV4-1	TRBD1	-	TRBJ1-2	CASSQGDRGFPNYGYTF	TGCGCCAGCAGCCAGGGGGACAGGGGGTTCCCTAACTATGGCTACACCTTC
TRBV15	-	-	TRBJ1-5	CATSGGGENQPQHF	TGTGCCACCAGCGGAGGCGGAGAGAATCAGCCCCAGCATTTT
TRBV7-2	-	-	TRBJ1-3	CASSLVPDSGNTIYF	TGTGCCAGCAGCTTAGTCCCAGACTCTGGAAACACCATATATTTT
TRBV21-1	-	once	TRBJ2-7	CASSNLPGPPLGEQYF	TGTGCCAGCAGCAATCTTCCGGGGCCCCCGTTGGGCGAGCAGTACTTC
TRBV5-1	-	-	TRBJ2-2	CASSLDVPEYTGELFF	TGCGCCAGCAGCTTGGACGTACCGGAGTACACCGGGGAGCTGTTTTTT
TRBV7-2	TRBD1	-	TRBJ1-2	CASSLGTGFQNYGYTF	TGTGCCAGCAGCTTAGGGACAGGGTTTCAGAACTATGGCTACACCTTC
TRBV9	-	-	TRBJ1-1	CASSVESAAVNTEAFF	TGTGCCAGCAGCGTAGAAAGTGCGGCAGTGAACACTGAAGCTTTCTTT
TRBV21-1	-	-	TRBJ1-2	CASSKYQGETGDDYGYTF	TGTGCCAGCAGCAAGTACCAAGGGGAGACAGGGGATGACTATGGCTACACCTTC
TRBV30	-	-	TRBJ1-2	CAWSEGAWGYTF	TGTGCCTGGAGTGAAGGTGCATGGGGCTACACCTTC
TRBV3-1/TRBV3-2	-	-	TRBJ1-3	CASSFGIVSGNTIYF	TGTGCCAGCAGCTTTGGCATCGTCTCTGGAAACACCATATATTTT
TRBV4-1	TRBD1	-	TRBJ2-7	CASSQVPGTGEQYF	TGCGCCAGCAGCCAAGTTCCTGGGACAGGCGAGCAGTACTTC
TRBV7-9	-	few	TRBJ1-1	CASSFTGMNTEAFF	TGTGCCAGCAGCTTTACAGGCATGAACACTGAAGCTTTCTTT
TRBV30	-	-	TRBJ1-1	CAWSVGGHQNTEAFF	TGTGCCTGGAGTGTGGGAGGGCACCAGAACACTGAAGCTTTCTTT
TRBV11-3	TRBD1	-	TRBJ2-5	CASSLGVRDREETQYF	TGTGCCAGCAGCTTAGGGGTCCGGGACAGAGAAGAGACCCAGTACTTC
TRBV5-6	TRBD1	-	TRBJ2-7	CASSLGTGGTYEQYF	TGTGCCAGCAGCTTGGGAACAGGGGGGACCTACGAGCAGTACTTC
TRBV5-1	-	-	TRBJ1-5	CASSLGGAGNQPQHF	TGCGCCAGCAGCTTGGGGGGGGCTGGCAATCAGCCCCAGCATTTT
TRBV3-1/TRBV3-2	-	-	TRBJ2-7	CASSQDSGDKAYEQYF	TGTGCCAGCAGCCAAGATTCCGGGGACAAAGCCTACGAGCAGTACTTC
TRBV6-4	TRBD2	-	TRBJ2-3	CASSPTSGSTDTQYF	TGTGCCAGCAGCCCTACTAGCGGGAGCACAGATACGCAGTATTTT
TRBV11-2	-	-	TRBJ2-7	CASSLASPLSYEQYF	TGTGCCAGCAGCTTAGCGTCCCCGCTCTCCTACGAGCAGTACTTC
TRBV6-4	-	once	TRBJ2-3	CASSEFLRADTQYF	TGTGCCAGCAGTGAGTTTTTACGTGCAGATACGCAGTATTTT
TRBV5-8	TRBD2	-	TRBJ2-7	CASSSWPGLAGGLLYEQYF	TGTGCCAGCAGCTCTTGGCCGGGACTAGCGGGAGGACTCCTCTACGAGCAGTACTTC
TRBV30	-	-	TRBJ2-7	CAWSVDGRQYEQYF	TGTGCCTGGAGTGTAGACGGCAGACAATACGAGCAGTACTTC
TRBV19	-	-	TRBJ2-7	CASSIMHGSYEQYF	TGTGCCAGTAGTATTATGCACGGTTCCTACGAGCAGTACTTC
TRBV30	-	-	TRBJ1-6	CACPIRGMSPLHF	TGTGCCTGCCCAATCAGGGGTATGTCACCCCTCCACTTT
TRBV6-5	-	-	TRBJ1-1	CASSYSRKNTEAFF	TGTGCCAGCAGTTACTCGAGGAAGAACACTGAAGCTTTCTTT
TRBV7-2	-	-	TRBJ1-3	CASSQTGYSGNTIYF	TGTGCCAGCAGCCAAACAGGGTACTCTGGAAACACCATATATTTT
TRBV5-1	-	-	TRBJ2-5	CASSLFQGRVGETQYF	TGCGCCAGCAGCCTTTTCCAGGGGAGGGTCGGAGAGACCCAGTACTTC
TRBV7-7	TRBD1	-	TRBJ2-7	CASSPGTGSYEQYF	TGTGCCAGCAGTCCCGGGACAGGGTCCTACGAGCAGTACTTC
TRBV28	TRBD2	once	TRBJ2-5	CASSRRLAGGKTQYF	TGTGCCAGCAGTCGTAGACTAGCGGGGGGGAAGACCCAGTACTTC
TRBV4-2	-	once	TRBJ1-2	CASSQVLLGGGRADGYTF	TGTGCCAGCAGCCAAGTTCTTCTTGGGGGCGGCAGGGCAGATGGCTACACCTTC
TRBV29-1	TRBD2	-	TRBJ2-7	CSVVQGGGTGEQYF	TGCAGCGTTGTTCAAGGCGGGGGGACCGGGGAGCAGTACTTC
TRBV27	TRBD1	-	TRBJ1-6	CASSLLGQGSHSPLHF	TGTGCCAGCAGCCTACTAGGACAGGGGAGTCATTCACCCCTCCACTTT
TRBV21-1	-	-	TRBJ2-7	CASSSYPYEQYF	TGTGCCAGCAGCAGCTATCCGTACGAGCAGTACTTC
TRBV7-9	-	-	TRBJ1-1	CASSLGGEAFF	TGTGCCAGCAGCTTAGGAGGTGAAGCTTTCTTT
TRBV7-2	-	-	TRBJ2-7	CASSLAALGEQYF	TGTGCCAGCAGCTTAGCGGCCCTGGGGGAGCAGTACTTC
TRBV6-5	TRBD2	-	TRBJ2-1	CASDLGGYYNEQFF	TGTGCCAGTGACCTGGGGGGGTACTACAATGAGCAGTTCTTC
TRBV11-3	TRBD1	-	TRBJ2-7	CASSKGTASYEQYF	TGTGCCAGCAGCAAAGGGACAGCCTCCTACGAGCAGTACTTC
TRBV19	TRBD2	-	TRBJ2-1	CASSIGGSGTPRSEQFF	TGTGCCAGTAGTATAGGGGGTAGCGGGACACCGAGGAGTGAGCAGTTCTTC